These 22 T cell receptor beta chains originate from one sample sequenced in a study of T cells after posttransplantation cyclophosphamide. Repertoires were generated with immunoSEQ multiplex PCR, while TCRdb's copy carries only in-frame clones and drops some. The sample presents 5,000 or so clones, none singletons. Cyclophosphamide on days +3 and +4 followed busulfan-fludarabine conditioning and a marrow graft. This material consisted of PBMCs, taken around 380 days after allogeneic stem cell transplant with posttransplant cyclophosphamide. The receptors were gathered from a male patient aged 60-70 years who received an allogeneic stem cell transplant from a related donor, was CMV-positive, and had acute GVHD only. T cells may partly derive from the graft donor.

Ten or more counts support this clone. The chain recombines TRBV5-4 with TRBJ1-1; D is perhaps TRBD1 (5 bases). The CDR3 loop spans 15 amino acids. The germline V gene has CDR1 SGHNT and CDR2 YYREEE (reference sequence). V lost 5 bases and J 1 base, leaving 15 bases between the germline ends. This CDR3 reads CASRTNAGGNTEAFF. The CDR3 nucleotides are TGTGCCAGCAGAACGAATGCCGGGGGGAACACTGAAGCTTTCTTT. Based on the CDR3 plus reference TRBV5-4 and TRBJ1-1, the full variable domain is ETGVTQSPTHLIKTRGQQVTLRCSSQSGHNTVSWYQQALGQGPQFIFQYYREEENGRGNFPPRFSGLQFPNYSSELNVNALELDDSALYLCASRTNAGGNTEAFFGQGTRLTVV.

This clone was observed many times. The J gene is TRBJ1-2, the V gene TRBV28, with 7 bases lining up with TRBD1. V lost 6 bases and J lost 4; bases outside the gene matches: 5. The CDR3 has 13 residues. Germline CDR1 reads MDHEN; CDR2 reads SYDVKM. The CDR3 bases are TGTGCCAGCAGACCGGACAGGTCCTATGGCTACACCTTC. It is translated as CASRPDRSYGYTF.

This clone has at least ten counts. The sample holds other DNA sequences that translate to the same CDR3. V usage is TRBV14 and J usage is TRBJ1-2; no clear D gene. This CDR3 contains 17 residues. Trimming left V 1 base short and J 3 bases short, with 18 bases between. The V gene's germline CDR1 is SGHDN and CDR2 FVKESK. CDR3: CASSQVGYSRPDYGYTF. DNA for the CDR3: TGTGCCAGCAGCCAAGTAGGTTACAGTCGGCCGGACTATGGCTACACCTTC.

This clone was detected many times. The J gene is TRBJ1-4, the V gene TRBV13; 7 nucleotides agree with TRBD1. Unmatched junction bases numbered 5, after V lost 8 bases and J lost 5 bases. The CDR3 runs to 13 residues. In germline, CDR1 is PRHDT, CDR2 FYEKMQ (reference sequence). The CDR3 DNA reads TGTGCCAGCTCGGGACAGCGGAATGAAAAACTGTTTTTT. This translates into CASSGQRNEKLFF.

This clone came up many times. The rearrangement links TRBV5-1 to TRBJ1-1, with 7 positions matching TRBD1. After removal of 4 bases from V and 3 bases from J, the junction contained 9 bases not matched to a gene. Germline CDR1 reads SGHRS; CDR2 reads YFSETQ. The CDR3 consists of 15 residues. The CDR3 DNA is TGCGCCAGCAGCCAGGACAGGATCCGGGACACTGAAGCTTTCTTT. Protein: CASSQDRIRDTEAFF.

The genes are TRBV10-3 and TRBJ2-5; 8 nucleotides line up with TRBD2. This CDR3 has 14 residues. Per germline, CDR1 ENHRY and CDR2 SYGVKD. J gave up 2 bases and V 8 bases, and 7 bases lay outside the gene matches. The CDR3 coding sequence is TGTGCCATCTCCGTAGCGGGGCTACAAGAGACCCAGTACTTC. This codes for CAISVAGLQETQYF.

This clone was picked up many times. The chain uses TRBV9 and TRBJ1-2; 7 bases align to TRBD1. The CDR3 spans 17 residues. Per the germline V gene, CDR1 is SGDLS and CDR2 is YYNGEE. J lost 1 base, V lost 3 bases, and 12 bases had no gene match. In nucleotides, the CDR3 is TGTGCCAGCAGCGCCCGACAGGGAGATTACTATAACTATGGCTACACCTTC. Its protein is CASSARQGDYYNYGYTF.

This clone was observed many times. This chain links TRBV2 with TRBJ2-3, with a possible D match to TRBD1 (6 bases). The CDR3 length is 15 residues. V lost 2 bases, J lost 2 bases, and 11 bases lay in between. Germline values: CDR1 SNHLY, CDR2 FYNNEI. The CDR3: CASSEIQGPTDTQYF. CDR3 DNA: TGTGCCAGCAGTGAAATACAGGGACCCACAGATACGCAGTATTTT.

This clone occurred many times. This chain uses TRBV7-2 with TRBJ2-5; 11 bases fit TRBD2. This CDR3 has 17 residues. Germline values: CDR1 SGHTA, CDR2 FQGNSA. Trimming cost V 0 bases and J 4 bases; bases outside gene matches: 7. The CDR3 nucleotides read TGTGCCAGCAGCTTAGCTAGCGGGGGGGCAAAAAGAGAGACCCAGTACTTC. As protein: CASSLASGGAKRETQYF.

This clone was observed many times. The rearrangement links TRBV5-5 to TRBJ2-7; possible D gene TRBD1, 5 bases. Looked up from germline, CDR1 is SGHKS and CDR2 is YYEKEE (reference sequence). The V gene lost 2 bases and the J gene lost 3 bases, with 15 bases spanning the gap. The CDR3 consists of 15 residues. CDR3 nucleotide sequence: TGTGCCAGCAGCTTCTCCGACAGAATAGACTACGAGCAGTACTTC. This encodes CASSFSDRIDYEQYF.

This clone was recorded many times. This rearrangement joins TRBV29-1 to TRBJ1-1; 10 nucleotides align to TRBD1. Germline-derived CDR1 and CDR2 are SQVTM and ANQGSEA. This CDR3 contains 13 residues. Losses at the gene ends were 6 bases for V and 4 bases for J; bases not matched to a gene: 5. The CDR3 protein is CSVTGGLGTEAFF. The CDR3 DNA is TGCAGCGTGACAGGGGGCCTAGGCACTGAAGCTTTCTTT.

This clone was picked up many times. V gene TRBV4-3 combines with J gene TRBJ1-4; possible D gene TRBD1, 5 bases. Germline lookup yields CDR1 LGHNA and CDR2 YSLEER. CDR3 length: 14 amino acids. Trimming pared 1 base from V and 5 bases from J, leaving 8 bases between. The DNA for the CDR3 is TGCGCCAGCAGCCAAGGGGCAGGGAATGAAAAACTGTTTTTT. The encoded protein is CASSQGAGNEKLFF.

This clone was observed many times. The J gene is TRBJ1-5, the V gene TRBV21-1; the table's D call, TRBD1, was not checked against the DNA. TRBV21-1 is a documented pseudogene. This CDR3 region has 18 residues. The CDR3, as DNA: TGTGCCAGCAGCACCGGAGAGGACAGGAGAGGTGCTAATCAGCCCCAGCATTTT. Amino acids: CASSTGEDRRGANQPQHF.

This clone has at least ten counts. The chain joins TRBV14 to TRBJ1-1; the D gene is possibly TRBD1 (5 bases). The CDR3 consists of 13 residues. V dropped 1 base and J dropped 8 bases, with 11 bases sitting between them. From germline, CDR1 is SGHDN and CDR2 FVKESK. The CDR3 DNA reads TGTGCCAGCAGCCAAGGGCGACAGCCAGAAGCTTTCTTT. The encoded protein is CASSQGRQPEAFF.

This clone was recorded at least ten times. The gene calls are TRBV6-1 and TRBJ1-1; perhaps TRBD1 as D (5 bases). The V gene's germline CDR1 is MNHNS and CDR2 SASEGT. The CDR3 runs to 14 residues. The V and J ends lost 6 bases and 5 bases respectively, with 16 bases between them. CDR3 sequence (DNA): TGTGCCAGCAGCGTCGGGCAGGGTGTAACTGAAGCTTTCTTT. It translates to CASSVGQGVTEAFF.

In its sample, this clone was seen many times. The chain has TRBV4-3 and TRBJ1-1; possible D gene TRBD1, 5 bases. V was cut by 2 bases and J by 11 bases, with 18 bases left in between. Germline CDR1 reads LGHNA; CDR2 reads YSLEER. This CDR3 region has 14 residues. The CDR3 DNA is TGCGCCAGCAGCCAAAAAGGTAGGGGAGGAGAGGCTTTCTTT. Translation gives CASSQKGRGGEAFF.

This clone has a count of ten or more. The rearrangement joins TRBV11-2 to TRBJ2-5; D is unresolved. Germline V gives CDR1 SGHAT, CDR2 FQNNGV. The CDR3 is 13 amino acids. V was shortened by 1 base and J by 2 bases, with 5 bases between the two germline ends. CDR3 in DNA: TGTGCCAGCAGCTTAGGTCAGCAAGAGACCCAGTACTTC. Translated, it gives CASSLGQQETQYF.

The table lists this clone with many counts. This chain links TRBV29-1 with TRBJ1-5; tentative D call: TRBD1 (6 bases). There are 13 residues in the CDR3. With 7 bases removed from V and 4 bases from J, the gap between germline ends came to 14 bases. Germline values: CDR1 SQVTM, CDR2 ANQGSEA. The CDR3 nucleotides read TGCAGCGCCCGAACAGGGTCGAATCAGCCCCAGCATTTT. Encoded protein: CSARTGSNQPQHF.

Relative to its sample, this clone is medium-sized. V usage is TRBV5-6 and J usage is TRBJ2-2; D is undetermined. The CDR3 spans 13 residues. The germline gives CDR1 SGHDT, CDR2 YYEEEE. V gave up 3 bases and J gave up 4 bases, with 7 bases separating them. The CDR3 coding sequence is TGTGCCAGCAGCTATGTCGGCACCGGGGAGCTGTTTTTT. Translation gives CASSYVGTGELFF.

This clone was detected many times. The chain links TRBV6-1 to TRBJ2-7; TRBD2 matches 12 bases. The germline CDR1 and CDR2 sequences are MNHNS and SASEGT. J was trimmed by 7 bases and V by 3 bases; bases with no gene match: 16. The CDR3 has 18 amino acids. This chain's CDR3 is CASSERLAGELGSREQYF. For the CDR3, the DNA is TGTGCCAGCAGTGAGCGACTAGCGGGAGAATTGGGATCTCGAGAGCAGTACTTC.

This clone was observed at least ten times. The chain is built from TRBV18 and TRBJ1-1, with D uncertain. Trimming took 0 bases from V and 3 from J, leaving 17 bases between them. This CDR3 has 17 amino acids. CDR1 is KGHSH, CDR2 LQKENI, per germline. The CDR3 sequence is CASSPPVGEWWDTEAFF. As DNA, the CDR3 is TGTGCCAGCTCACCACCTGTCGGGGAATGGTGGGACACTGAAGCTTTCTTT. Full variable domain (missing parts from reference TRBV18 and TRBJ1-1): NAGVMQNPRHLVRRRGQEARLRCSPMKGHSHVYWYRQLPEEGLKFMVYLQKENIIDESGMPKERFSAEFPKEGPSILRIQQVVRGDSAAYFCASSPPVGEWWDTEAFFGQGTRLTVV.

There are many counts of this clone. The CDR3 region is CATSREGGGYTF. The DNA for the CDR3 is TGTGCCACCTCTAGGGAGGGTGGCGGCTACACCTTC. The chain links TRBV6-5 to TRBJ1-2; D unresolved. Trimming shortened V by 10 bases and J by 8 bases, and 17 bases separated the two germline ends. CDR1 is MNHEY, CDR2 SVGAGI, per germline. The CDR3 has 12 residues.